The 24 T cell receptor beta chains listed next were all sequenced from one sample in a study of cytomegalovirus exposure and HLA in healthy donors. It was with 60 Vbeta and 13 Jbeta primers that the PCR ran. Here immunoSEQ multiplex PCR was the method, and the copy in TCRdb shows in-frame clones only, minus some. The table records about 93,000 clones, around 80% of them present only once. Sequencing was carried out using PBMCs. These receptors were obtained from a man aged 25 to 45 in good health and CMV-seronegative.

This clone was observed a few times. The sample has other DNA sequences that encode this CDR3 too. The chain joins TRBV27 to TRBJ1-2; 8 bases are shared with TRBD1. Germline CDR1 is MNHEY and CDR2 is SMNVEV (reference sequence). The CDR3 contains 14 residues. The ends lost 2 bases at V and 2 bases at J; junction bases unmatched: 1. The CDR3 here is CASSLQGANYGYTF. The CDR3 nucleotides are TGTGCCAGCAGTTTACAGGGGGCGAACTATGGCTACACCTTC.

This chain uses TRBV10-3 with TRBJ2-3; 10 bases match TRBD2. The CDR3 covers 16 residues. The V and J ends lost 0 bases and 2 bases, in that order; junction bases with no gene match: 2. CDR1 is ENHRY and CDR2 is SYGVKD in the germline V gene. The DNA of the CDR3 is TGTGCCATCAGTGAGTCGCTAGCGGGGGCCACAGATACGCAGTATTTT. This encodes CAISESLAGATDTQYF.

This chain links TRBV7-9 with TRBJ1-2; 8 bases line up with TRBD1. There are 16 residues in the CDR3. V was clipped by 5 bases and J by 8 bases; unmatched bases: 16. Germline V gene lookup returns CDR1 SEHNR and CDR2 FQNEAQ (reference sequence). The CDR3 nucleotides are TGTGCCAGCAGCCCCCTAGTCAGGGGGCGATCACGCGGCTACACCTTC. Amino acid sequence: CASSPLVRGRSRGYTF.

A few counts support this clone. This chain connects TRBV27 to TRBJ2-7; possible D gene TRBD1, 5 bases. Germline lookup yields CDR1 MNHEY and CDR2 SMNVEV (reference sequence). Between the trimmed V and J ends, which lost 3 bases and 4 bases, there was a span of 10 bases. The CDR3 sequence is 13 residues long. The CDR3 DNA follows: TGTGCCAGCAGTTTGGGCAGGGTGTACGAGCAGTACTTC. This encodes CASSLGRVYEQYF.

The chain combines TRBV7-2 with TRBJ2-2; TRBD1 is a possible D gene (5 bases). Trimming took off 1 base at V and 10 bases at J, with 13 bases between the two ends. CDR1 and CDR2 (germline): SGHTA, FQGNSA. CDR3 length equals 14 residues. The CDR3 nucleotides are TGTGCCAGCAGCTTAGGGGGCCAGCAATTGGAGCTGTTTTTT. It translates to CASSLGGQQLELFF.

The chain employs TRBV4-1 and TRBJ1-2; 8 nucleotides match TRBD1. The V gene's germline CDR1 is MGHRA and CDR2 YSYEKL. This CDR3 comprises 14 residues. The V and J ends lost 3 bases and 7 bases, in that order; junction bases with no gene match: 7. The CDR3 DNA is TGCGCCAGCAGCCAGGCCGGGACAGGTGTTGGCTACACCTTC. Its protein is CASSQAGTGVGYTF.

J is TRBJ2-7 and V is TRBV2; perhaps TRBD2 as D (5 bases). The germline V gene encodes CDR1 SNHLY and CDR2 FYNNEI. CDR3 size: 13 residues. Trimming took off 11 bases at V and 0 bases at J, with 14 bases between the two ends. DNA for the CDR3: TGTGCCTCCGTCCGGGGAAGCTCCTACGAGCAGTACTTC. Protein product: CASVRGSSYEQYF. The variable domain in full, with the rest retrieved from reference TRBV2 and TRBJ2-7, is EPEVTQTPSHQVTQMGQEVILRCVPISNHLYFYWYRQILGQKVEFLVSFYNNEISEKSEIFDDQFSVERPDGSNFTLKIRSTKLEDSAMYFCASVRGSSYEQYFGPGTRLTVT.

The chain uses TRBV10-1 and TRBJ1-2, with D maybe TRBD1 (5 bases). CDR3 length equals 11 residues. Per the germline V gene, CDR1 is WNHNN and CDR2 is SYGVQD (reference sequence). V lost 9 bases to trimming and J lost 6 bases, with 11 bases between them. Here the CDR3 reads CASGGIDGYTF. CDR3 DNA: TGCGCCAGTGGGGGGATCGATGGCTACACCTTC.

V gene TRBV11-2 combines with J gene TRBJ2-4; TRBD1 aligns across 9 bases. This CDR3 has 15 amino acids. Germline CDR1 and CDR2: SGHAT and FQNNGV. Trimming cost V 4 bases and J 5 bases; bases outside gene matches: 6. The CDR3 sequence is CASSSVGQGQNIQYF. In DNA, the CDR3 is TGTGCCAGCAGCTCGGTGGGACAGGGACAAAACATTCAGTACTTC.

The rearrangement links TRBV30 to TRBJ2-1; D is unresolved. The CDR3 extends over 12 amino acids. The V and J ends lost 8 bases and 4 bases respectively, with 12 bases between them. Germline V gene data show CDR1 as GTSNPN and CDR2 as SVGIG (reference sequence). The chain's CDR3 is CAGIAVYNEQFF. The CDR3 coding sequence is TGTGCCGGGATCGCGGTGTACAATGAGCAGTTCTTC.

This clone was seen more than once but under ten times. The rearrangement joins TRBV2 to TRBJ2-3, with D perhaps matching TRBD1 (6 bases). The germline V and J ends were trimmed by 6 bases and 0 bases, with 10 bases remaining between them. The germline CDR1 and CDR2 sequences are SNHLY and FYNNEI. This CDR3 region has 14 residues. CDR3 region: CASSPGQSTDTQYF. Here the CDR3 DNA reads TGTGCCAGCAGCCCCGGACAGAGCACAGATACGCAGTATTTT. The whole variable domain, remainder taken from reference TRBV2 and TRBJ2-3, is EPEVTQTPSHQVTQMGQEVILRCVPISNHLYFYWYRQILGQKVEFLVSFYNNEISEKSEIFDDQFSVERPDGSNFTLKIRSTKLEDSAMYFCASSPGQSTDTQYFGPGTRLTVL.

The V gene is TRBV7-2, the J gene TRBJ2-3; 8 bases align to TRBD2. Germline-derived CDR1 and CDR2 are SGHTA and FQGNSA. V gave up 1 base and J gave up 7 bases; unmatched junction bases: 10. The CDR3 length is 16 residues. CDR3 nucleotide sequence: TGTGCCAGCAGCTTAGTCGGGGGGGCCCCCTCAAATACGCAGTATTTT. Its protein product is CASSLVGGAPSNTQYF. Looking up the rest from reference TRBV7-2 and TRBJ2-3 gives the full variable domain: GAGVSQSPSNKVTEKGKDVELRCDPISGHTALYWYRQSLGQGLEFLIYFQGNSAPDKSGLPSDRFSAERTGGSVSTLTIQRTQQEDSAVYLCASSLVGGAPSNTQYFGPGTRLTVL.

The rearrangement uses TRBV7-7 and TRBJ1-1; D is uncertain. The CDR3 covers 16 residues. Germline V gene data show CDR1 as SSHAT and CDR2 as FNYEAQ (reference sequence). The V gene lost 1 base and the J gene lost 0 bases, with 12 bases spanning the gap. The CDR3 sequence is CASSLVARRLNTEAFF. Here the CDR3 DNA reads TGTGCCAGCAGCTTAGTAGCGCGGCGCTTGAACACTGAAGCTTTCTTT.

V and J are TRBV5-1 and TRBJ2-7; possible D gene TRBD2, 6 bases. V gave up 2 bases and J gave up 6 bases, with 15 bases separating them. Germline loops: CDR1 SGHRS, CDR2 YFSETQ. The length of the CDR3 is 14 residues. The CDR3 bases are TGCGCCAGCAGCTTCCTCCCCCCGGGAGTCGAGCAGTACTTC. Encoded protein: CASSFLPPGVEQYF.

The J gene is TRBJ1-1, the V gene TRBV5-1; D is ambiguous. Germline assignment: CDR1 SGHRS and CDR2 YFSETQ. The CDR3 is 14 amino acids. Trimming pared 0 bases from V and 1 base from J, leaving 7 bases between. DNA for the CDR3: TGCGCCAGCAGCTTGGGAGGTCCGAACACTGAAGCTTTCTTT. Translation gives CASSLGGPNTEAFF.

The table lists this clone with a few counts. The chain employs TRBV7-2 and TRBJ1-1; D is possibly TRBD1 (5 bases). V dropped 5 bases and J dropped 10 bases, with 14 bases sitting between them. The CDR3 extends over 12 amino acids. Germline V CDR1 and CDR2: SGHTA, FQGNSA. The CDR3 sequence is CASSPTGWGAFF. The CDR3 nucleotides are TGTGCCAGCAGCCCAACAGGATGGGGAGCTTTCTTT.

This chain connects TRBV19 to TRBJ2-6, with TRBD2 identical over 7 bases. From germline, CDR1 is LNHDA and CDR2 SQIVND (reference sequence). V dropped 7 bases and J dropped 3; count of bases not matched to a gene: 9. CDR3 length: 16 amino acids. CDR3 coding DNA: TGTGCCAGTATGGGGCGGGAGTCCTTTGGGGCCAACGTCCTGACTTTC. Its translation: CASMGRESFGANVLTF.

This clone showed up just once. V usage is TRBV5-4 and J usage is TRBJ2-1; perhaps TRBD1 as D (6 bases). V dropped 3 bases and J dropped 2 bases, with 24 bases sitting between them. The CDR3 contains 19 residues. Germline V gene data show CDR1 as SGHNT and CDR2 as YYREEE (reference sequence). The DNA for the CDR3 is TGTGCCAGCAGCTCCTACCGCGAACCGAACAGGGACCCCTACAATGAGCAGTTCTTC. This encodes CASSSYREPNRDPYNEQFF.

J is TRBJ2-2 and V is TRBV6-1, with TRBD1 as a possible D gene (6 bases). Trimming pared 7 bases from V and 1 base from J, leaving 10 bases between. Per the germline V gene, CDR1 is MNHNS and CDR2 is SASEGT. The length of the CDR3 is 14 residues. CDR3 bases: TGTGCCAGCAACAGGGCGCTGAACACCGGGGAGCTGTTTTTT. Translating it yields CASNRALNTGELFF.

The chain couples TRBV27 to TRBJ2-2, with 9 bases lining up with TRBD2. Germline V gene lookup returns CDR1 MNHEY and CDR2 SMNVEV (reference sequence). The J segment lost 5 bases and the V segment lost 5 bases, leaving 15 bases of the junction unmatched. This CDR3 spans 18 amino acids. CDR3 sequence (DNA): TGTGCCAGCAGTCGAGAGGGGGCGGGGGGGTTAATAACCGGGGAGCTGTTTTTT. This gives the protein CASSREGAGGLITGELFF.

In its sample, this clone was seen a few times. The V and J genes are TRBV19 and TRBJ2-7, with D perhaps TRBD1 (6 bases). CDR3 length equals 11 residues. Germline V gene lookup returns CDR1 LNHDA and CDR2 SQIVND (reference sequence). V lost 5 bases and J lost 4, with 6 bases in between. CDR3 sequence (DNA): TGTGCCAGTAGTCAGGGGTACGAGCAGTACTTC. Protein sequence: CASSQGYEQYF. Full variable domain (remainder filled in from reference TRBV19 and TRBJ2-7): DGGITQSPKYLFRKEGQNVTLSCEQNLNHDAMYWYRQDPGQGLRLIYYSQIVNDFQKGDIAEGYSVSREKKESFPLTVTSAQKNPTAFYLCASSQGYEQYFGPGTRLTVT.

Details on this clone: Relative to the germline gene, one junction end is altered; a read error may explain this. The chain combines TRBV6-1 with TRBJ1-1; D remains ambiguous. CDR3 size: 13 residues. Germline CDR1 reads MNHNS; CDR2 reads SASEGT. The DNA of the CDR3 is TGTGCCGGCAGAACCAGACTGTACACTGAAGCTTTCTTT. Residues: CAGRTRLYTEAFF.

Regarding this clone: A read error may produce the germline difference seen at one junction end. This sequence joins TRBV4-1 and TRBJ2-7; D may be TRBD1 (6 bases). Germline CDR1 is MGHRA and CDR2 is YSYEKL. This CDR3 spans 13 amino acids. The CDR3 region is CASSQKVGTGKHF. The CDR3 DNA reads as TGCGCCAGCAGCCAAAAAGTCGGAACAGGGAAACATTTC.

The V and J genes are TRBV2 and TRBJ2-3; 7 nucleotides match TRBD1. Looked up from germline, CDR1 is SNHLY and CDR2 is FYNNEI. The CDR3 extends over 15 amino acids. J gave up 4 bases and V 7 bases, and 11 bases lay outside the gene matches. CDR3 coding DNA: TGTGCCAGCATCCGGGACAGAGGTTTCGCAGATACGCAGTATTTT. Its protein product is CASIRDRGFADTQYF.